One sample yielded the 13 T cell receptor beta chains listed below, sequenced in a study of blood T cell repertoires in COVID-19. The data were produced by immunoSEQ multiplex PCR, yet TCRdb's version contains in-frame clones alone and is incomplete. The table records 180,000 or so clones, around 80% of them present only once. The material sequenced was peripheral blood. The origin of the receptors is a man in his fifties who had recovered from COVID-19.

A remark on this clone: One end of the junction is discordant with germline, which a read error may explain. The rearrangement links TRBV19 to TRBJ1-1; 9 nucleotides agree with TRBD1. This CDR3 is 16 amino acids long. Germline assignment: CDR1 LNHDA and CDR2 SQIVND (reference sequence). CDR3 nucleotide sequence: TGTGCCAGTAGTTCCCCATACGGGACAGGGAACTCTGAAGCTTTCTTT. Protein: CASSSPYGTGNSEAFF.

This rearrangement joins TRBV10-3 to TRBJ2-1; 8 nucleotides match TRBD2. V lost 6 bases, J lost 0 bases, and 16 bases stayed unmatched. Germline V CDR1 and CDR2: ENHRY, SYGVKD. This CDR3 has 19 amino acids. Written as DNA, the CDR3 is TGTGCCATCAGATATGATGAAACTAGCGGTCTTAACTCCTACAATGAGCAGTTCTTC. Residues: CAIRYDETSGLNSYNEQFF.

The chain couples TRBV30 to TRBJ1-1, with D hard to call. CDR3 length: 14 amino acids. Germline assignment: CDR1 GTSNPN and CDR2 SVGIG (reference sequence). The ends were cut back, 4 bases at V and 4 bases at J, with 16 bases in the middle. The CDR3 sequence: CAWIEQIRITEAFF. In DNA form, the CDR3 reads TGTGCCTGGATAGAACAGATAAGGATCACTGAAGCTTTCTTT. The full variable domain, with the rest looked up from reference TRBV30 and TRBJ1-1, is SQTIHQWPATLVQPVGSPLSLECTVEGTSNPNLYWYRQAAGRGLQLLFYSVGIGQISSEVPQNLSASRPQDRQFILSSKKLLLSDSGFYLCAWIEQIRITEAFFGQGTRLTVV.

The chain recombines TRBV2 with TRBJ2-1, with D possibly matching TRBD2 (5 bases). CDR1 SNHLY and CDR2 FYNNEI come from the germline V gene. V shed 7 bases and J shed 5 bases, with 9 bases lying between them. The CDR3 has 12 residues. The CDR3 DNA is TGTGCCAGCACCCTAGCAAACAATGAGCAGTTCTTC. Translating gives CASTLANNEQFF.

The genes are TRBV3-1 (or the pseudogene TRBV3-2) and TRBJ2-2; D call uncertain. The CDR3 runs 12 residues. The germline gives CDR1 LGHDT, CDR2 YNNKEL (reference sequence). V was clipped by 2 bases and J by 5 bases, with 3 bases between them. This CDR3 is CASSQSTGELFF. CDR3 DNA sequence: TGTGCCAGCAGCCAATCAACCGGGGAGCTGTTTTTT.

The count of this clone is one. The CDR3 nucleotides read TGTGCCAGCAGCCCCGGGGGGATTAACACTGAAGCTTTCTTT. This encodes CASSPGGINTEAFF. The rearrangement links TRBV11-2 to TRBJ1-1; D is possibly TRBD1 (5 bases). The germline CDR1 and CDR2 sequences are SGHAT and FQNNGV. This CDR3 comprises 14 residues. Trimming shortened V by 5 bases and J by 2 bases, and 12 bases separated the two germline ends.

The V gene is TRBV24-1, the J gene TRBJ2-3, with TRBD2 identical over 9 bases. V was pared by 1 base and J by 3 bases, with 4 bases of the junction left unmatched. CDR1 KGHDR and CDR2 SFDVKD come from the germline V gene. The CDR3 is made up of 16 amino acids. CDR3 coding DNA: TGTGCCACCAGTGATTTTGCTAGCGGGATAACAGATACGCAGTATTTT. This translates into CATSDFASGITDTQYF.

V gene TRBV7-3 combines with J gene TRBJ2-5, with 8 bases matching TRBD1. Trimming at V came to 5 bases and at J to 8 bases, leaving 7 bases not matched to a gene. Germline V gene data show CDR1 as SGHTA and CDR2 as FQGTGA. The CDR3 runs to 13 residues. The CDR3 nucleotides are TGTGCCAGCAGCGTGGACAGGGCGGACACCCAGTACTTC. Protein sequence: CASSVDRADTQYF.

The chain carries TRBV19 and TRBJ1-6; D may be TRBD1 (5 bases). The germline gives CDR1 LNHDA, CDR2 SQIVND (reference sequence). The CDR3 spans 14 residues. Trimming stripped 7 bases from V and 6 bases from J, with 13 bases between. CDR3 in amino acids: CASTPGSANSPLHF. In DNA form, the CDR3 reads TGTGCCAGTACTCCAGGGTCGGCTAATTCACCCCTCCACTTT.

The chain is built from TRBV10-3 and TRBJ2-1; possible D gene TRBD2, 6 bases. The ends were cut back, 2 bases at V and 4 bases at J, with 12 bases in the middle. The CDR3 is made up of 15 amino acids. Germline CDR1 ENHRY, CDR2 SYGVKD. This CDR3 is CAISEVIAVYNEQFF. CDR3 nucleotides: TGTGCCATCAGTGAGGTGATAGCGGTATACAATGAGCAGTTCTTC.

The gene calls are TRBV24-1 and TRBJ1-2; D gene uncertain. The CDR3 has 15 amino acids. The V end lost 4 bases, the J end lost 4 bases, and 15 bases lay between the germline ends. The germline CDR1 and CDR2 sequences are KGHDR and SFDVKD. CDR3 in amino acids: CATSDPSRGIYGYTF. The CDR3 DNA is TGTGCCACCAGTGACCCCAGTCGAGGTATCTATGGCTACACCTTC.

V usage is TRBV10-3 and J usage is TRBJ1-6, with D unclear. V was shortened by 9 bases and J by 7 bases, with 13 bases between the two germline ends. Per the germline V gene, CDR1 is ENHRY and CDR2 is SYGVKD. This CDR3 has 13 residues. The CDR3 region has the DNA TGTGCCATACGGTTTGATACGAATTCACCCCTCCACTTT. This translates into CAIRFDTNSPLHF.

This rearrangement joins TRBV24-1 to TRBJ2-7; the D is unclear. Germline CDR1 KGHDR, CDR2 SFDVKD. Between the trimmed V and J ends, which lost 4 bases and 5 bases, there was a span of 11 bases. The CDR3 runs to 13 residues. CDR3 sequence reads: CATSEASTDEQYF. For the CDR3, the DNA is TGTGCCACCAGTGAGGCTAGTACCGACGAGCAGTACTTC.